This paragraph reports one T cell receptor beta chain. The specificity of this receptor is unknown. Per-base quality was not reported, and no clone a single base away is much larger than it. These data originate in a study of post-analysis software for immune sequencing data (dated by TCRdb to about 2015). Some background on the complete study: Relapsing-remitting, secondary progressive and progressive-relapsing multiple sclerosis were recorded as disease courses, and subtype annotation was lacking for some patients. Patient repertoires were compared against around 10 previously published healthy control repertoires from donors aged about 6 to 26 years. A subset of samples was prepared in parallel using single-end sample barcoding, then pooled and co-amplified after Illumina adapter ligation. Overall study outcomes, separate from this receptor: Multiple sclerosis patients had significantly lower normalized Chao1 diversity than controls, a result that suggests substantial peripheral T-cell clonal expansion. Direct clustering with F measure showed strong co-clustering of samples prepared in the same batch, prompting a batch-effect correction. The control group was slightly older than the multiple sclerosis patient group. Patients showed significantly higher frequencies than controls for a handful of TRBV segments, among them TRBV5-6, TRBV5-1 and TRBV20-1.

TCR beta repertoires were profiled from peripheral blood of roughly twelve young patients with multiple sclerosis to demonstrate the VDJtools post-analysis software. The multiple sclerosis patients were children and adolescents ranging in age from about 6 to 17 years. V lost 5 bases and J lost 4 bases, and the count of bases not matched to a germline gene is 8. The CDR3 sequence holds 14 residues, the cysteine and phenylalanine included. The sequence is cut down to CDR3 DNA, 42 bases in frame from base 1. The library was obtained by PCR. The listed sequencing device is Illumina HiSeq 2500. To reduce PCR and sequencing biases, unique molecular identifiers were built into the TCR beta cDNA libraries. Every 1 to 10 million input T cells yielded roughly 500,000 cDNA molecules, meaning each molecule approximated one T cell. The patient libraries were prepared and sequenced with the same protocol used for the earlier healthy control dataset. Samples belonging to the same batch were prepared together, multiplexed and sequenced on a shared HiSeq lane. As for the original processing: Raw barcoded reads were processed with MIGEC, discarding single-read molecular identifier groups before consensus assembly and CDR3 extraction. Clonotype tables were post-analysed with VDJtools, normalizing diversity by down-sampling all datasets to the smallest sample size. Repertoire overlap clustering matched CDR3 amino acid but not nucleotide sequences to correct batch-related cross-sample contamination. In TCRdb, the public reads were trimmed at Q25 with fastp and aligned with MiXCR, with productive beta chains retained. Each record represents a unique CDR3 protein, reported with the most common genes and DNA among its rows. The V and J calls shown here were made by TCRdb, not taken from the authors' results. Recorded for this sample are 650,000 to 900,000 distinct CDR3 sequences; 40% to 55% of them occurred a single time. Approximately 4.4% of the sample lies in the top ten.

This TCR came from a girl aged 10-17 years with multiple sclerosis. The V and J genes are TRBV12-3 or TRBV12-4 and TRBJ2-7, with 7 bases aligning to TRBD1. Sequencing used blood. The CDR3 in this case is CASSDRVGTYEQYF. The DNA is as follows: TGTGCCAGCAGTGACAGGGTGGGGACATACGAGCAGTACTTC.